These 23 T cell receptor beta chains originate from one sample sequenced in a study of T cells in Graves' hyperthyroidism and ophthalmopathy. Template material for amplifying TCR beta CDR3 regions consisted of RNA transcripts. The HTBI primer set drove a first-round RT-PCR of the TCR CDR3. TCRdb reprocessed the multiplex PCR reads with MiXCR, giving one entry per CDR3 protein. The top ten hold 7.3% of the sample, which has approximately 590,000 distinct CDR3 sequences, more than 15% seen once. The sample was blood. The receptors stem from a woman younger than 45 with Graves' hyperthyroidism.

This clonotype was recorded many times. J is TRBJ2-2 and V is TRBV20-1, with a weak D call TRBD2 (5 bases). Germline CDR1 DFQATT, CDR2 SNEGSKA (reference sequence). The CDR3 is 14 residues long. V lost 6 bases to trimming and J lost 5 bases, with 16 bases between them. This CDR3 is CSAPTRTGTGELFF. CDR3 in DNA: TGCAGTGCCCCGACGAGGACGGGGACCGGGGAGCTGTTTTTT.

This clonotype has a single count. The genes are TRBV10-1 and TRBJ2-1; D gene ambiguous. Germline loops: CDR1 WNHNN, CDR2 SYGVQD (reference sequence). The V end lost 3 bases, the J end lost 10 bases, and 10 bases lay between the germline ends. CDR3 size: 12 residues. CDR3 sequence: CASSEFGAEQFF. In DNA form, the CDR3 reads TGCGCCAGCAGTGAATTCGGAGCCGAGCAGTTCTTC.

This clonotype was counted many times. The genes are TRBV7-2 and TRBJ2-3, with a weak D call TRBD2 (6 bases). The V and J ends lost 4 bases and 1 base respectively, with 21 bases between them. The germline gives CDR1 SGHTA, CDR2 FQGNSA. The CDR3 contains 18 residues. The CDR3 DNA sequence: TGTGCCAGCAGCTACTCAGGTGGGACGGGAGAGGGCACAGATACGCAGTATTTT. Amino acids: CASSYSGGTGEGTDTQYF.

Many counts were recorded for this clonotype. J is TRBJ2-1 and V is TRBV7-2; perhaps D is TRBD1 or TRBD2 (5 bases each). V dropped 6 bases and J dropped 6 bases, with 15 bases sitting between them. Germline V gene data show CDR1 as SGHTA and CDR2 as FQGNSA. This CDR3 is built from 14 residues. CDR3 sequence reads: CASREGPTSNEQFF. The CDR3 nucleotides are TGTGCCAGCAGAGAGGGACCTACTTCCAATGAGCAGTTCTTC. Based on the CDR3 plus reference TRBV7-2 and TRBJ2-1, the full variable domain is GAGVSQSPSNKVTEKGKDVELRCDPISGHTALYWYRQSLGQGLEFLIYFQGNSAPDKSGLPSDRFSAERTGGSVSTLTIQRTQQEDSAVYLCASREGPTSNEQFFGPGTRLTVL.

This clonotype was found a few times. V is TRBV28 and J is TRBJ2-1, with D possibly matching TRBD1 (5 bases). Between the trimmed V and J ends, which lost 2 bases and 6 bases, there was a span of 14 bases. This CDR3 contains 15 residues. Germline-derived CDR1 and CDR2 are MDHEN and SYDVKM. CDR3 in amino acids: CASSLSGARTNEQFF. CDR3 DNA sequence: TGTGCCAGCAGTTTAAGTGGGGCTCGGACCAATGAGCAGTTCTTC.

This clonotype was seen many times. The chain uses TRBV6-2 or TRBV6-3 and TRBJ1-2, with no clear D. The CDR3 is 15 amino acids. Trimming pared 2 bases from V and 0 bases from J, leaving 10 bases between. CDR1 MNHEY and CDR2 SVGEGT come from the germline V gene. CDR3 amino acids: CASSYVQTANYGYTF. CDR3 in DNA: TGTGCCAGCAGTTACGTCCAGACCGCTAACTATGGCTACACCTTC.

The chain combines TRBV2 with TRBJ2-4; 7 bases match TRBD1. The length of the CDR3 is 14 residues. The junction had 12 bases not matched to a gene; V was cut back by 6 bases and J by 10 bases. The germline gives CDR1 SNHLY, CDR2 FYNNEI. This CDR3 reads CASSDPRDSLIQYF. The CDR3, as DNA: TGTGCCAGCAGCGACCCCCGGGACAGTCTAATTCAGTACTTC. Variable domain in full (rest from reference TRBV2 and TRBJ2-4): EPEVTQTPSHQVTQMGQEVILRCVPISNHLYFYWYRQILGQKVEFLVSFYNNEISEKSEIFDDQFSVERPDGSNFTLKIRSTKLEDSAMYFCASSDPRDSLIQYFGAGTRLSVL.

The chain combines TRBV12-3 or TRBV12-4 with TRBJ2-1; 7 bases fit TRBD2. The CDR3 runs 16 residues. The V gene end was trimmed by 8 bases and the J gene end by 7 bases; junction bases not matched to a gene: 17. The CDR3 spells CASSLGEAGERNEQFF. The CDR3 DNA follows: TGTGCCAGCTCCTTGGGTGAGGCGGGAGAGAGGAATGAGCAGTTCTTC.

This clonotype has at least ten counts. The chain has TRBV28 and TRBJ2-3; 14 nucleotides agree with TRBD2. CDR1 is MDHEN and CDR2 is SYDVKM in the germline V gene. Losses at the gene ends were 3 bases for V and 6 bases for J; bases not matched to a gene: 8. The CDR3 consists of 17 residues. In DNA form, the CDR3 reads TGTGCCAGCAGTTTCCCCAGACTAGCGGGAGGGTCCGATACGCAGTATTTT. Translation gives CASSFPRLAGGSDTQYF.

The V call is TRBV20-1, the J call TRBJ2-1, with 10 bases that match TRBD1. The CDR3 length is 15 residues. The germline CDR1 and CDR2 sequences are DFQATT and SNEGSKA (reference sequence). V lost 3 bases and J lost 0; bases outside the gene matches: 2. CDR3 amino acids: CSASGDRGSYNEQFF. DNA of the CDR3: TGCAGTGCTAGCGGGGACAGGGGCTCCTACAATGAGCAGTTCTTC.

This rearrangement joins TRBV20-1 to TRBJ1-3; D may be TRBD1 (6 bases). The CDR3 has 15 amino acids. V dropped 0 bases and J dropped 3 bases, with 12 bases sitting between them. Germline V CDR1 and CDR2: DFQATT, SNEGSKA (reference sequence). The CDR3 is CSARDQGGIGNTIYF. The CDR3 DNA follows: TGCAGTGCTAGAGACCAAGGGGGAATTGGAAACACCATATATTTT.

This clonotype appeared many times. V gene TRBV20-1 combines with J gene TRBJ2-1, with D possibly matching TRBD2 (6 bases). CDR1 and CDR2 from the germline V gene are DFQATT and SNEGSKA (reference sequence). The ends were cut back, 1 base at V and 8 bases at J, with 12 bases in the middle. The CDR3 sequence is 13 residues long. In nucleotides, the CDR3 is TGCAGTGCTAGAGTTCGGGAGAAAGATGAGCAGTTCTTC. It specifies CSARVREKDEQFF.

The sample holds many counts of this clonotype. The rearrangement links TRBV12-3 or TRBV12-4 to TRBJ1-1; D is undetermined. The CDR3 runs to 13 residues. Trimming removed 6 bases at V and 2 bases at J, with 10 bases between. The CDR3 DNA is TGTGCCAGCAGCTTCGCGGAAAACACTGAAGCTTTCTTT. Encoded protein: CASSFAENTEAFF.

This clonotype was observed many times. The V call is TRBV30, the J call TRBJ2-3; 8 nucleotides match TRBD2. This CDR3 contains 16 residues. V trimming: 0 bases; J trimming: 2 bases; junction bases outside the gene matches: 7. Per germline, CDR1 GTSNPN and CDR2 SVGIG (reference sequence). CDR3 amino acids: CAWSVAPSGSTDTQYF. The CDR3 nucleotides are TGTGCCTGGAGTGTAGCCCCTAGCGGGTCCACAGATACGCAGTATTTT.

This clonotype was recorded many times. The V call is TRBV7-3, the J call TRBJ1-1, with 8 bases fitting TRBD1. Trimming cost V 5 bases and J 0 bases; bases outside gene matches: 17. Germline CDR1 SGHTA, CDR2 FQGTGA. There are 19 residues in the CDR3. DNA of the CDR3: TGTGCCAGCAGCCAAGTTCCAGGGGGCGTGAAAGTCGTGAACACTGAAGCTTTCTTT. It translates to CASSQVPGGVKVVNTEAFF. The full variable domain, its missing parts supplied by reference TRBV7-3 and TRBJ1-1, is GAGVSQTPSNKVTEKGKYVELRCDPISGHTALYWYRQSLGQGPEFLIYFQGTGAADDSGLPNDRFFAVRPEGSVSTLKIQRTERGDSAVYLCASSQVPGGVKVVNTEAFFGQGTRLTVV.

This clonotype was counted between two and nine times. The gene calls are TRBV12-3 or TRBV12-4 and TRBJ1-2; D is undetermined. CDR3 length: 14 amino acids. V was pared by 1 base and J by 3 bases, with 9 bases between. In DNA, the CDR3 is TGTGCCAGCAGTTTAGGGCTGCTCGACTATGGCTACACCTTC. Residues: CASSLGLLDYGYTF.

Remarks on this clonotype: This may be a read error: a much more frequent sequence differs by one nucleotide. This chain joins TRBV30 and TRBJ2-4; 7 bases are shared with TRBD1. The CDR3 consists of 13 residues. Losses at the gene ends were 8 bases for V and 6 bases for J; bases not matched to a gene: 10. Germline lookup yields CDR1 GTSNPN and CDR2 SVGIG (reference sequence). As DNA, the CDR3 is TGTGCCGGCGATACTAGACAGGGAAACATTCAGTACTTC. Its translation: CAGDTRQGNIQYF.

The table lists this clonotype with a few counts. This rearrangement joins TRBV4-3 to TRBJ2-1, with TRBD2 matching 14 bases. The CDR3 is made up of 16 amino acids. The V gene end was trimmed by 0 bases and the J gene end by 9 bases; junction bases not matched to a gene: 4. Germline V lookup: CDR1 LGHNA, CDR2 YSLEER. The CDR3 DNA sequence: TGCGCCAGCAGCCAAGAACCGGGACTAGCGGGAGTTGAGCAGTTCTTC. It translates to CASSQEPGLAGVEQFF.

The sample holds many counts of this clonotype. This rearrangement joins TRBV30 to TRBJ2-1, with TRBD2 identical over 10 bases. Germline CDR1 is GTSNPN and CDR2 is SVGIG (reference sequence). V shed 3 bases and J 7 bases; nucleotides not matched to a gene: 6. This CDR3 has 14 amino acids. The CDR3 region is CAWRPSGRYNEQFF. DNA of the CDR3: TGTGCCTGGAGGCCTAGCGGGAGATATAATGAGCAGTTCTTC.

The rearrangement uses TRBV6-1 and TRBJ2-3; 7 nucleotides line up with TRBD2. The ends lost 7 bases at V and 5 bases at J; junction bases unmatched: 9. The CDR3 length is 14 residues. The germline V gene has CDR1 MNHNS and CDR2 SASEGT. In DNA form, the CDR3 reads TGTGCCAGCATATCGGGCGCGGGGGAAGATACGCAGTATTTT. Its protein product is CASISGAGEDTQYF.

As for this clonotype: This clone may be a read error of a much larger clone one base away. This sequence joins TRBV27 and TRBJ1-1, with D unresolved. Germline V gives CDR1 MNHEY, CDR2 SMNVEV (reference sequence). The CDR3 consists of 14 residues. CDR3 sequence: CAGSSDQENTEAFF. The CDR3 DNA follows: TGTGCCGGCAGTTCCGATCAGGAGAACACTGAAGCTTTCTTT.

This clonotype showed up many times. The chain carries TRBV7-2 and TRBJ2-2, with no clear D. Per germline, CDR1 SGHTA and CDR2 FQGNSA. The CDR3 has 14 residues. Trimming took 3 bases from V and 1 from J, leaving 6 bases between them. CDR3 DNA sequence: TGTGCCAGCAGCTTGAGACAGAACACCGGGGAGCTGTTTTTT. This sequence encodes CASSLRQNTGELFF.

This clonotype was picked up a small number of times. The J gene is TRBJ2-4, the V gene TRBV4-1; 10 bases fit TRBD1. Germline trimming cut 2 bases from V and 6 bases from J; bases unmatched to any gene: 4. The CDR3 totals 15 residues. Germline V lookup: CDR1 MGHRA, CDR2 YSYEKL. CDR3 region: CASSQRGTGANIQYF. DNA of the CDR3: TGCGCCAGCAGCCAACGGGGGACAGGGGCAAACATTCAGTACTTC.